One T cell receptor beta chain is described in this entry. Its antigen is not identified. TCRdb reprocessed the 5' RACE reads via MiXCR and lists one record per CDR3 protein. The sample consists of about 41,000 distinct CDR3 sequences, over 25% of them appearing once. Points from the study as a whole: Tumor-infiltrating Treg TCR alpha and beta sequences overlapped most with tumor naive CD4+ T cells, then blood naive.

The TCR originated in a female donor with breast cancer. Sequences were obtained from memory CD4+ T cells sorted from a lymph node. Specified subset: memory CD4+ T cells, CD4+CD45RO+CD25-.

The CDR3 sequence is CSAVGQLNSNQPQHF. In DNA form, the CDR3 reads TGCAGTGCCGTTGGACAGCTCAATAGCAATCAGCCCCAGCATTTT. The V gene is TRBV20-1, the J gene TRBJ1-5; TRBD1 is a possible D gene (6 bases). Trimming shortened V by 6 bases and J by 0 bases, and 15 bases separated the two germline ends. The germline V gene encodes CDR1 DFQATT and CDR2 SNEGSKA (reference sequence). The CDR3 runs 15 residues.